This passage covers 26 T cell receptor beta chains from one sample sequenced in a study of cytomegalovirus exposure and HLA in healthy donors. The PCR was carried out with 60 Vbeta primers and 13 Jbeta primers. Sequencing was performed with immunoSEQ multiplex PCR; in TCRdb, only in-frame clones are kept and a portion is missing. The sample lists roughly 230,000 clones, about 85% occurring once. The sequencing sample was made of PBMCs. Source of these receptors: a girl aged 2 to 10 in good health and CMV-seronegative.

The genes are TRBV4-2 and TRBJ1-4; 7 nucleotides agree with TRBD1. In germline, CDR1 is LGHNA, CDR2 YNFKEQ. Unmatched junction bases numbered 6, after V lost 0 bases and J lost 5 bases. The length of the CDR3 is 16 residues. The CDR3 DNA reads TGTGCCAGCAGCCAAGATCTGGTGACAGGGAATGAAAAACTGTTTTTT. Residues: CASSQDLVTGNEKLFF.

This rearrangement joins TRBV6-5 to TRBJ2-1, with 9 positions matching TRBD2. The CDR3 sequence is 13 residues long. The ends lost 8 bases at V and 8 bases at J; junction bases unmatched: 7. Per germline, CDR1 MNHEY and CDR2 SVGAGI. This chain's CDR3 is CASGGGGGDEQFF. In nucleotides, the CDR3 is TGTGCCAGCGGGGGAGGCGGGGGGGATGAGCAGTTCTTC.

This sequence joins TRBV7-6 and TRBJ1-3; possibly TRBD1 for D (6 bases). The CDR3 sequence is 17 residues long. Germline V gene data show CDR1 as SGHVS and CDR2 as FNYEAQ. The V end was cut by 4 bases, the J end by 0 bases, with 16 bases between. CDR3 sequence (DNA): TGTGCCAGCAGCTCCCAAACAGGGAGCTCCTCTGGAAACACCATATATTTT. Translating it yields CASSSQTGSSSGNTIYF.

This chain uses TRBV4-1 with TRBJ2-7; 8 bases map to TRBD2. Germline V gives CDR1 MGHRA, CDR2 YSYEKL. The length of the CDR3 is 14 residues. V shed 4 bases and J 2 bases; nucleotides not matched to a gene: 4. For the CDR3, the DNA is TGCGCCAGCAGCCTCACGGGGGGGACCTACGAGCAGTACTTC. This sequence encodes CASSLTGGTYEQYF.

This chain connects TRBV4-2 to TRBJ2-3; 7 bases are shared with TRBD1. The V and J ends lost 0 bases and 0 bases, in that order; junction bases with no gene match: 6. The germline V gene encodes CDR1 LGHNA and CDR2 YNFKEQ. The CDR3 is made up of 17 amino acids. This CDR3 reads CASSQEVTGASTDTQYF. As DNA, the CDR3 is TGTGCCAGCAGCCAAGAGGTTACAGGGGCTAGCACAGATACGCAGTATTTT.

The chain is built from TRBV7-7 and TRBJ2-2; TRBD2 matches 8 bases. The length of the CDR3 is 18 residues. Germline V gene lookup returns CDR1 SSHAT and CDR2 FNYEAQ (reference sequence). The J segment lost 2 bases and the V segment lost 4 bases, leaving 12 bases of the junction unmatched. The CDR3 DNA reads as TGTGCCAGCAGCTCGCTTCGGACTAGCCCTTTTAACACCGGGGAGCTGTTTTTT. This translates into CASSSLRTSPFNTGELFF.

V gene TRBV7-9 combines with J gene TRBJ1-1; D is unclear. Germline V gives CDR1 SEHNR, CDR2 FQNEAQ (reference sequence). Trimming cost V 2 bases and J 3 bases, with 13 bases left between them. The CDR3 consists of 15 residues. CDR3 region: CASSLLPGADTEAFF. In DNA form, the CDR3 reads TGTGCCAGCAGCTTACTTCCGGGTGCGGACACTGAAGCTTTCTTT. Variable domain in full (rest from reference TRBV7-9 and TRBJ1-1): DTGVSQNPRHKITKRGQNVTFRCDPISEHNRLYWYRQTLGQGPEFLTYFQNEAQLEKSRLLSDRFSAERPKGSFSTLEIQRTEQGDSAMYLCASSLLPGADTEAFFGQGTRLTVV.

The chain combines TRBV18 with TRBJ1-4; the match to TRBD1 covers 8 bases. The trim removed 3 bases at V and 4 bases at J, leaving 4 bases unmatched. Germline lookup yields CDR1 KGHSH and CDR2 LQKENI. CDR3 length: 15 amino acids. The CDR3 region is CASSPQGANNEKLFF. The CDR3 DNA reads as TGTGCCAGCTCACCGCAGGGGGCAAATAATGAAAAACTGTTTTTT.

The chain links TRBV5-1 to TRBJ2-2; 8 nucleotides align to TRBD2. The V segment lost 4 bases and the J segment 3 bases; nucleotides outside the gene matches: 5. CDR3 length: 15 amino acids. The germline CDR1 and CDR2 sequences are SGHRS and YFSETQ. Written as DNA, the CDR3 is TGCGCCAGCAGCCGAGCGGGGGCGGACACCGGGGAGCTGTTTTTT. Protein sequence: CASSRAGADTGELFF. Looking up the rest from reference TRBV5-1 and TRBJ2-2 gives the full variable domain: KAGVTQTPRYLIKTRGQQVTLSCSPISGHRSVSWYQQTPGQGLQFLFEYFSETQRNKGNFPGRFSGRQFSNSRSEMNVSTLELGDSALYLCASSRAGADTGELFFGEGSRLTVL.

The CDR3 DNA follows: TGTGCCAGCAGTCCTGGGCAGGGCAATCAGCCCCAGCATTTT. It translates to CASSPGQGNQPQHF. The chain recombines TRBV6-1 with TRBJ1-5; D gene unclear. Between the trimmed V and J ends, which lost 5 bases and 2 bases, there was a span of 10 bases. The CDR3 consists of 14 residues. The germline V gene has CDR1 MNHNS and CDR2 SASEGT.

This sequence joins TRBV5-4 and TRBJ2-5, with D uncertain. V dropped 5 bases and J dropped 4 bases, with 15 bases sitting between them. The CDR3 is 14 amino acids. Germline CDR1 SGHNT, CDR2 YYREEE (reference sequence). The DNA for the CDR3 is TGTGCCAGCAGATTAAATAGTAACTCAGAGACCCAGTACTTC. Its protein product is CASRLNSNSETQYF.

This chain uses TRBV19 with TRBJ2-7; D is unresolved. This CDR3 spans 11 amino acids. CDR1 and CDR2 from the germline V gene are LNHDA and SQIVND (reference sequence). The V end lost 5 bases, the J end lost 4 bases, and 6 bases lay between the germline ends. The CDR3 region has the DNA TGTGCCAGTAGTCGCGGTTACGAGCAGTACTTC. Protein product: CASSRGYEQYF.

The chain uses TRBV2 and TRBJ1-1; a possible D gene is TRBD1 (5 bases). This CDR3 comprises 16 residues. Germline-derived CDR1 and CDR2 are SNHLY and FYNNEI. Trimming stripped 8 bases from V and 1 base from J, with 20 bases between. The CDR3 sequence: CASQLDRLLSNTEAFF. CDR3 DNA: TGTGCCAGCCAACTCGACAGACTCCTCTCGAACACTGAAGCTTTCTTT. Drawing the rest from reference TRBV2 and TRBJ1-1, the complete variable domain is EPEVTQTPSHQVTQMGQEVILRCVPISNHLYFYWYRQILGQKVEFLVSFYNNEISEKSEIFDDQFSVERPDGSNFTLKIRSTKLEDSAMYFCASQLDRLLSNTEAFFGQGTRLTVV.

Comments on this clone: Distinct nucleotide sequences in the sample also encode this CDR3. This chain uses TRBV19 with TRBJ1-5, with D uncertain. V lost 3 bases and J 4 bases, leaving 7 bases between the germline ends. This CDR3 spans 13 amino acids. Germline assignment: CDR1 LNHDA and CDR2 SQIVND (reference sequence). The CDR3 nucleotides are TGTGCCAGTAGTATTCGGGGTAATCAGCCCCAGCATTTT. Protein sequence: CASSIRGNQPQHF.

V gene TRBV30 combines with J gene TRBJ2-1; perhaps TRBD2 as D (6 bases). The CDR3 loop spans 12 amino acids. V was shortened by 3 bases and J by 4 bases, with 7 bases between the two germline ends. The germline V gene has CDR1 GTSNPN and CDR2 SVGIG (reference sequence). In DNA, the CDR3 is TGTGCCTGGAGGACTAGTTACAATGAGCAGTTCTTC. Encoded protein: CAWRTSYNEQFF.

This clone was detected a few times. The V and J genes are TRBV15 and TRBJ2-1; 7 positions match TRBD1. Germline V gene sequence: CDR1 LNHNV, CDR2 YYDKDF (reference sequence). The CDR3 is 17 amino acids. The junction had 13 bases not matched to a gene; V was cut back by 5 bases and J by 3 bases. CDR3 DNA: TGTGCCACCAGCCCACGGATAAGACAGGGAAGCTACAATGAGCAGTTCTTC. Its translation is CATSPRIRQGSYNEQFF.

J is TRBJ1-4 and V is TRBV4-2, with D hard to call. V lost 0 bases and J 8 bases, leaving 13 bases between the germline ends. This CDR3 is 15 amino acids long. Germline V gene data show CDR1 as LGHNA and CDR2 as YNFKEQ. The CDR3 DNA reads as TGTGCCAGCAGCCAAGATAATGCGTCCATGGAAAAACTGTTTTTT. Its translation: CASSQDNASMEKLFF.

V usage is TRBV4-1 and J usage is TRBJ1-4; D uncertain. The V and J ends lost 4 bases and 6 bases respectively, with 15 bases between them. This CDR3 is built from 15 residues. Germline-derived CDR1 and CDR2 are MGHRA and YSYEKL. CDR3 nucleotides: TGCGCCAGCAGCCTTGTAGGGAGGATGGATGAAAAACTGTTTTTT. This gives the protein CASSLVGRMDEKLFF.

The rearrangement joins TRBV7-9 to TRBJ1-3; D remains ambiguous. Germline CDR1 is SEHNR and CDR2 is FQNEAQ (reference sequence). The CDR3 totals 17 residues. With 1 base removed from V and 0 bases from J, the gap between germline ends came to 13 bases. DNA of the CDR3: TGTGCCAGCAGCTTAGTTCTGATAACAGACTCTGGAAACACCATATATTTT. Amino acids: CASSLVLITDSGNTIYF.

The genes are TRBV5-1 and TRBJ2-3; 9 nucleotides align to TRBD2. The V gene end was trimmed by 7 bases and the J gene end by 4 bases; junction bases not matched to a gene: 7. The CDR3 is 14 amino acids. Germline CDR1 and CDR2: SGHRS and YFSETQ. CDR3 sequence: CASGGTSMPDTQYF. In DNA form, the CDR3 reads TGCGCCAGCGGCGGGACTAGCATGCCAGATACGCAGTATTTT.

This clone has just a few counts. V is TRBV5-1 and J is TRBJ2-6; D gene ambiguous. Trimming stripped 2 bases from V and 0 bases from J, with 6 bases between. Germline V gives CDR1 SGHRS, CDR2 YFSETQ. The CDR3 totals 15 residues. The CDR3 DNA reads TGCGCCAGCAGCTTCTCTAGCTCTGGGGCCAACGTCCTGACTTTC. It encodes CASSFSSSGANVLTF.

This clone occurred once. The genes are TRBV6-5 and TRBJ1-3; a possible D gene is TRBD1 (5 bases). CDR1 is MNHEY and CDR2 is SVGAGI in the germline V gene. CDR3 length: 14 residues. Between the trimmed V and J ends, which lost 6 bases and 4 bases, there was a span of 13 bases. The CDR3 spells CASRKGVTGNTIYF. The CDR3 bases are TGTGCCAGCAGGAAAGGGGTAACAGGAAACACCATATATTTT.

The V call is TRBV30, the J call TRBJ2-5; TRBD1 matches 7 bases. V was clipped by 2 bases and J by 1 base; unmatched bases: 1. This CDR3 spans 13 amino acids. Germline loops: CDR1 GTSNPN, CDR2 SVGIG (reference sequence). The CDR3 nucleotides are TGTGCCTGGAGTCGGGACAGCCAAGAGACCCAGTACTTC. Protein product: CAWSRDSQETQYF. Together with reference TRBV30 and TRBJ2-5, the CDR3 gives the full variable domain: SQTIHQWPATLVQPVGSPLSLECTVEGTSNPNLYWYRQAAGRGLQLLFYSVGIGQISSEVPQNLSASRPQDRQFILSSKKLLLSDSGFYLCAWSRDSQETQYFGPGTRLLVL.

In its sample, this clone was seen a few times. Here the CDR3 reads CASSSDRGRNTEAFF. The DNA for the CDR3 is TGTGCCAGCAGCTCCGATCGGGGTCGGAACACTGAAGCTTTCTTT. The genes are TRBV6-6 and TRBJ1-1; D gene unclear. Trimming removed 6 bases at V and 1 base at J, with 15 bases between. The length of the CDR3 is 15 residues. Germline V gene sequence: CDR1 MNHNY, CDR2 SVGAGI (reference sequence).

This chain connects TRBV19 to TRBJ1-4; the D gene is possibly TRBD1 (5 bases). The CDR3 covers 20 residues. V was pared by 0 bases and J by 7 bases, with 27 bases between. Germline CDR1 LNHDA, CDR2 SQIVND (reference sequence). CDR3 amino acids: CASSIDVSLQWGLGGEKLFF. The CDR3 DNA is TGTGCCAGTAGTATAGACGTTTCACTTCAGTGGGGCCTCGGCGGTGAAAAACTGTTTTTT.

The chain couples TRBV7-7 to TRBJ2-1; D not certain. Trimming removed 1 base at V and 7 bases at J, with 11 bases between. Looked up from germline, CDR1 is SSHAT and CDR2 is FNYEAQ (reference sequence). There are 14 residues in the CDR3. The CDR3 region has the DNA TGTGCCAGCAGCTTAGTTTACGGGTCTAATGAGCAGTTCTTC. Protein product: CASSLVYGSNEQFF.